The TCR beta chain under discussion was sequenced for a study of blood T cell repertoires in COVID-19. The germline gives CDR1 SGHRS, CDR2 YFSETQ. Trimming removed 4 bases from V and 0 bases from J; junction bases left unmatched: 5. This CDR3 region has 16 residues. Sequencing used immunoSEQ multiplex PCR; TCRdb keeps in-frame clones, though not all of them. The table has about 80,000 clones, about 87% seen once. Sequenced sample: peripheral blood. The chain couples TRBV5-1 to TRBJ2-1; TRBD1 aligns across 9 bases. This TCR came from a woman aged 80 or over with acute or convalescent COVID-19. CDR3 residues: CASSPRQGDSYNEQFF. Here the CDR3 DNA reads TGCGCCAGCAGCCCGCGACAGGGGGACTCCTACAATGAGCAGTTCTTC.